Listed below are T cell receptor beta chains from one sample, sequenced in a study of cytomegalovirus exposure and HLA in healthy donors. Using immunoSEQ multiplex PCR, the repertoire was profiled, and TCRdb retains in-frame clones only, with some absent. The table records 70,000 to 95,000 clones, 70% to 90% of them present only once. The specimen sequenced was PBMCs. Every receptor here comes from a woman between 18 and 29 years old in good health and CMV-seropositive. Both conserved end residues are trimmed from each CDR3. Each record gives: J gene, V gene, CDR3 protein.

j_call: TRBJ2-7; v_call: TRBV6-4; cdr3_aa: ASSDSKLKEEYEQY
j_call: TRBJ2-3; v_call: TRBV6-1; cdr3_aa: ASTSDSFTDTQY
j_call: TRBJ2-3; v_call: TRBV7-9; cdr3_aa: ASSPRGYLDTQY
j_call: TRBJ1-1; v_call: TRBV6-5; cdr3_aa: ASSYERDTEAF
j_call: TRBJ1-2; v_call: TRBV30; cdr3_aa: AWRTGVYGYT
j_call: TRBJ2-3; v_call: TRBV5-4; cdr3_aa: ASSLDLNTDTQY
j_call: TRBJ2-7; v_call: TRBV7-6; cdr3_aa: ASSFGTGTYEQY
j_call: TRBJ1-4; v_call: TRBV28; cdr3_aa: ASRIGLYNEKLF
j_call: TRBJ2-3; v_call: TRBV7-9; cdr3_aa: ASSFRPGSGIDTQY
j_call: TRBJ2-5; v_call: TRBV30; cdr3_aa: AWSQGQGQETQY
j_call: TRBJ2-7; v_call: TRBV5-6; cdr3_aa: ASSLARTYEQY
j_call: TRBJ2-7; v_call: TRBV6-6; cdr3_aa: ASSLTGFEQY
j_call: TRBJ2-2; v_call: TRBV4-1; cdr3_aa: ASRRTGYTGELF
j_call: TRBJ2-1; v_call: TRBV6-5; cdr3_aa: ASSYDGNPYNEQF
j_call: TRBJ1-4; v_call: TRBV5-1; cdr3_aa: ASSLGSTGEHEKLF
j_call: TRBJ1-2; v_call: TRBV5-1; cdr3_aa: ASSLAWGTGLGYT
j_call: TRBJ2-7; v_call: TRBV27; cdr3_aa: ASSPGQLRGSYEQY
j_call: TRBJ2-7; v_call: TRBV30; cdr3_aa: AWGGTGDYEQY
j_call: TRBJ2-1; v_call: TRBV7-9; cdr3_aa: ASRPGEYNEQF
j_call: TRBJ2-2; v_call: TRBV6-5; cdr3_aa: ASSTDRGATGELF
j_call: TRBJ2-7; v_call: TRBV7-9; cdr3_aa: ASSLEGREREQY
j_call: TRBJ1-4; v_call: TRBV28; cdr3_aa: ASSPGGREKLF
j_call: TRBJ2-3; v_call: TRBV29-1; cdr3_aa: SALRESTDTQY
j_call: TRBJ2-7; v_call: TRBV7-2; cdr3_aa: ASSLTTYEQY
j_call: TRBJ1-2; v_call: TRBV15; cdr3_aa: ATSPGENYGYT
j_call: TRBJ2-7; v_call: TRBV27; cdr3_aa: ASSLMGTTGVYEQY
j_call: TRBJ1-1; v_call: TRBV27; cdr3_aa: ASSFGDGQVNTEAF
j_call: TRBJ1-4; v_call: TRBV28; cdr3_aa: ISTGGSGEKLF
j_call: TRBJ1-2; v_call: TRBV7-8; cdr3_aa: ASSSTGGYGYT
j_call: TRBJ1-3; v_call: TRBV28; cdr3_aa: ASRTQGSGNTIY
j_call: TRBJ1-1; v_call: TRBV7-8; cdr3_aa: ASSWEGVTEAF
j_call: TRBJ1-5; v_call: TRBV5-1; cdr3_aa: ASSLVGGNQPQH
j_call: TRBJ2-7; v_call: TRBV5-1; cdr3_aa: ASSPEPGRNWYEQY
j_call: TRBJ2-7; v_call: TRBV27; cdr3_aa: ASSLTGTTVYEQY
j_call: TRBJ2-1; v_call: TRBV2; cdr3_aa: ASSRTGGFGEQF
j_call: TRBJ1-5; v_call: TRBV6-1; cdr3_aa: ATEPGQGVQPQH
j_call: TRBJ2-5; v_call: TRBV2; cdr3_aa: ASSEVEETQY
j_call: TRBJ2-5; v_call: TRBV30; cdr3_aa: AWVPGGSRETQY
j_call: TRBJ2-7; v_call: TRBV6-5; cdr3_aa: ASSLRVSSYEQY
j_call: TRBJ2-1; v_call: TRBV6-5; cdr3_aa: ASSSPSTGGELEQF
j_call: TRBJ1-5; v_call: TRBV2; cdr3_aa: ASTSREGNQPQH
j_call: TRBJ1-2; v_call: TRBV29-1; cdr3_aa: SVELPQGATPYGYT
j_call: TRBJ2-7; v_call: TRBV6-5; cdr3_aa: ASRGTAYEQY
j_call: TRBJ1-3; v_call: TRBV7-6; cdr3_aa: ASSADRGTGNTIY
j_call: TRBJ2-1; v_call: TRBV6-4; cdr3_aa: ASSDGLAGVDEQF
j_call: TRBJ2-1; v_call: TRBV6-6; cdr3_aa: ASSYARGSDEQF
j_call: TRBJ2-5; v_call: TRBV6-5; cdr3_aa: ASSPYPGGQETQY
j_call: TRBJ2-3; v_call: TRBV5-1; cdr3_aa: ASSVTGSTDTQY
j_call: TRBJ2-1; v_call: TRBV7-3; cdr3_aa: ASSRDSYNEQF
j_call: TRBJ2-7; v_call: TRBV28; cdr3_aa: ASSWTAIYEQY